Each of the 14 T cell receptor beta chains below was sequenced from the same sample in a study of control samples from healthy donors and cancer patients. This table comes from immunoSEQ multiplex PCR, and its TCRdb copy is limited to in-frame clones, with some not included. The table includes tens of thousands of clones, 90% to 95% detected once. The sample taken for sequencing was blood. Receptors originate from a man between 25 and 39 years old in good health.

V is TRBV4-3 and J is TRBJ2-5, with TRBD1 matching over 8 bases. V gave up 3 bases and J gave up 0 bases; unmatched junction bases: 6. Germline CDR1 reads LGHNA; CDR2 reads YSLEER. This CDR3 contains 16 residues. CDR3: CASSQGTGHYQETQYF. CDR3 DNA: TGCGCCAGCAGCCAGGGGACAGGACATTACCAAGAGACCCAGTACTTC.

J is TRBJ1-4 and V is TRBV7-6; D perhaps matches TRBD1 (6 bases). The CDR3 runs 15 residues. Deletions cut 5 bases from V and 4 bases from J, with 14 bases between. Germline V gene data show CDR1 as SGHVS and CDR2 as FNYEAQ. CDR3 protein: CASSKTRTDNEKLFF. In DNA form, the CDR3 reads TGTGCCAGCAGCAAAACAAGGACAGATAATGAAAAACTGTTTTTT.

The V and J genes are TRBV29-1 and TRBJ2-1; weak D call: TRBD2 (6 bases). This CDR3 region has 18 residues. Germline assignment: CDR1 SQVTM and CDR2 ANQGSEA. Trimming shortened V by 7 bases and J by 0 bases, and 25 bases separated the two germline ends. CDR3 DNA sequence: TGCAGCGGCAACGGGGTAGCGGCTTACTTTAGCTCCTACAATGAGCAGTTCTTC. This encodes CSGNGVAAYFSSYNEQFF.

The chain has TRBV5-1 and TRBJ2-7; 9 positions match TRBD1. The CDR3 has 14 amino acids. Trimming at V came to 5 bases and at J to 5 bases, leaving 8 bases not matched to a gene. Germline values: CDR1 SGHRS, CDR2 YFSETQ. The CDR3 is CASSIGTGIHEQYF. CDR3 in DNA: TGCGCCAGCAGTATTGGGACAGGGATCCACGAGCAGTACTTC.

J is TRBJ1-5 and V is TRBV6-6, with TRBD1 matching over 10 bases. The CDR3 is 15 amino acids. The germline CDR1 and CDR2 sequences are MNHNY and SVGAGI (reference sequence). With 5 bases clipped from V and 4 bases from J, the junction kept 5 bases outside the gene matches. Written as DNA, the CDR3 is TGTGCCAGCAGTACCTCGGGACAGGGGAATCAGCCCCAGCATTTT. Residues: CASSTSGQGNQPQHF.

The CDR3 DNA sequence: TGTGCCAGCAGCGTAGGCCGGGGGGCAAAAGAGACCCAGTACTTC. It yields the protein CASSVGRGAKETQYF. The chain carries TRBV9 and TRBJ2-5; D might be TRBD2 (7 bases). The CDR3 loop spans 15 amino acids. CDR1 and CDR2 (germline): SGDLS, YYNGEE. V lost 0 bases, J lost 3 bases, and 12 bases lay in between.

The rearrangement uses TRBV28 and TRBJ1-1; possibly TRBD1 for D (5 bases). The CDR3 sequence is 18 residues long. CDR1 MDHEN and CDR2 SYDVKM come from the germline V gene. V shed 6 bases and J shed 2 bases, with 25 bases lying between them. The CDR3 bases are TGTGCCAGCAGGCGTACGGGGGGGATAATCACCCTAAACACTGAAGCTTTCTTT. It translates to CASRRTGGIITLNTEAFF.

This chain uses TRBV2 with TRBJ1-5; 9 bases line up with TRBD1. V lost 8 bases and J lost 3; bases outside the gene matches: 2. Germline CDR1 SNHLY, CDR2 FYNNEI. This CDR3 has 13 amino acids. CDR3 protein: CASGTGINQPQHF. The CDR3 DNA reads TGTGCCAGCGGGACAGGGATCAATCAGCCCCAGCATTTT.

The genes are TRBV4-2 and TRBJ1-4; perhaps TRBD1 as D (5 bases). The CDR3 covers 16 residues. Trimming removed 1 base at V and 5 bases at J, with 14 bases between. The germline V gene encodes CDR1 LGHNA and CDR2 YNFKEQ. The DNA of the CDR3 is TGTGCCAGCAGCCAAGTGGTGAGGGGTCTGAATGAAAAACTGTTTTTT. This gives the protein CASSQVVRGLNEKLFF.

This chain joins TRBV28 and TRBJ1-5; D is possibly TRBD1 (6 bases). V was cut by 3 bases and J by 9 bases, with 12 bases left in between. The germline V gene has CDR1 MDHEN and CDR2 SYDVKM. The CDR3 sequence is 13 residues long. As DNA, the CDR3 is TGTGCCAGCAGTTTCGCCGGACAGACGCCCCAGCATTTT. Translating it yields CASSFAGQTPQHF.

The gene calls are TRBV5-6 and TRBJ1-2; 11 nucleotides line up with TRBD1. The CDR3 extends over 15 amino acids. Germline V gene sequence: CDR1 SGHDT, CDR2 YYEEEE. V lost 2 bases and J lost 4; bases outside the gene matches: 4. Written as DNA, the CDR3 is TGTGCCAGCAGCTTTACCGGGACAGGGGGCTATGGCTACACCTTC. Translated, it gives CASSFTGTGGYGYTF.

The V and J genes are TRBV21-1 and TRBJ1-1; the D call of TRBD1 is as the table states it, not checked on the DNA. TRBV21-1 is an annotated pseudogene. CDR3 size: 19 residues. The CDR3 sequence: CASSPKAGTGGGGNTEAFF. CDR3 DNA sequence: TGTGCCAGCAGCCCAAAAGCAGGGACAGGGGGCGGAGGGAACACTGAAGCTTTCTTT.

This clone has a single count. V and J are TRBV7-9 and TRBJ1-6, with 8 bases fitting TRBD1. V gave up 5 bases and J gave up 8 bases; unmatched junction bases: 8. This CDR3 contains 15 residues. CDR1 and CDR2 (germline): SEHNR, FQNEAQ (reference sequence). CDR3 loop: CASSARDRTDSPLHF. In DNA, the CDR3 is TGTGCCAGCAGCGCCCGGGACAGGACGGATTCACCCCTCCACTTT.

The V call is TRBV6-5, the J call TRBJ2-5; D may be TRBD2 (5 bases). The CDR3 has 15 amino acids. V was shortened by 0 bases and J by 2 bases, with 10 bases between the two germline ends. CDR1 and CDR2 (germline): MNHEY, SVGAGI. The CDR3 region has the DNA TGTGCCAGCAGTTACTCGACAAGACTACAAGAGACCCAGTACTTC. It codes for CASSYSTRLQETQYF.